The rows below give T cell receptor beta chains drawn from one sample of a study of blood T cell repertoires in COVID-19. Here immunoSEQ multiplex PCR was the method, and the copy in TCRdb shows in-frame clones only, minus some. The sample comprises 150,000 or so clones, approximately 80% of which are singletons, and about a tenth rests with the top ten. The sample consisted of peripheral blood. Receptors were obtained from a human donor in a cohort sampled during active COVID-19. Each CDR3 is given with its conserved first and last residue. The D gene is left open where the match is weak. Expanded clones get a size class; other rows say once, few or many, or leave the size out.

size,V,D,J,CDR3,DNA
-,TRBV11-2,-,TRBJ2-7,CASNRLSSYEQYF,TGTGCCAGCAACCGATTGAGCTCCTACGAGCAGTACTTC
-,TRBV30,TRBD1,TRBJ1-2,CAWHRDRPYGYTF,TGTGCCTGGCACCGGGACAGACCCTATGGCTACACCTTC
-,TRBV10-3,TRBD2,TRBJ2-2,CAIPASGSAGELFF,TGTGCCATCCCGGCTAGCGGGAGCGCCGGGGAGCTGTTTTTT
-,TRBV11-3,TRBD2,TRBJ2-3,CASGSGGSSSDTQYF,TGTGCCAGCGGGTCTGGCGGGAGTTCGTCAGATACGCAGTATTTT
-,TRBV30,-,TRBJ1-5,CAWRAITATGQPQHF,TGTGCCTGGAGAGCCATTACGGCCACGGGTCAGCCCCAGCATTTT
-,TRBV7-8,-,TRBJ1-1,CASSLAVGTLNTEAFF,TGTGCCAGCAGCTTAGCGGTGGGCACACTGAACACTGAAGCTTTCTTT
-,TRBV5-1,TRBD2,TRBJ2-5,CASSRTSGRGETQYF,TGCGCCAGCAGCCGGACTAGCGGGAGGGGGGAGACCCAGTACTTC
once,TRBV7-2,TRBD2,TRBJ2-2,CASSLALALGNTGELFF,TGTGCCAGCAGCTTAGCACTAGCGCTAGGGAACACCGGGGAGCTGTTTTTT
-,TRBV6-5,-,TRBJ1-3,CASSYSGATGNTIYF,TGTGCCAGCAGTTACTCGGGGGCTACCGGAAACACCATATATTTT
-,TRBV6-2/TRBV6-3,-,TRBJ1-1,CASSYSGGGNTEAFF,TGTGCCAGCAGTTACTCGGGAGGGGGGAACACTGAAGCTTTCTTT
-,TRBV29-1,TRBD1,TRBJ1-2,CSVVDREDYGYTF,TGCAGCGTTGTTGACAGGGAGGACTATGGCTACACCTTC
-,TRBV7-2,TRBD1,TRBJ2-1,CASSLVWQGALGSYNEQFF,TGTGCCAGCAGCTTAGTTTGGCAGGGGGCGCTAGGTTCCTACAATGAGCAGTTCTTC
-,TRBV19,TRBD1,TRBJ2-7,CASRDRASGDEQYF,TGTGCCAGTAGAGACAGGGCCTCTGGTGATGAGCAGTACTTC
-,TRBV10-3,-,TRBJ1-1,CATVVEDRNTEAFF,TGTGCCACCGTGGTGGAGGACAGAAACACTGAAGCTTTCTTT
-,TRBV7-9,-,TRBJ2-5,CASSPTRTNQETQYF,TGTGCCAGCAGCCCCACAAGGACTAACCAAGAGACCCAGTACTTC
-,TRBV9,TRBD1,TRBJ1-4,CASSVESGGPSNEKLFF,TGTGCCAGCAGCGTAGAGTCAGGGGGTCCTTCTAATGAAAAACTGTTTTTT
once,TRBV6-1,-,TRBJ1-2,CASSDRFYGYTF,TGTGCCAGCAGTGACAGGTTCTATGGCTACACCTTC
-,TRBV3-1/TRBV3-2,-,TRBJ1-1,CASSVPGEAFF,TGTGCCAGCAGCGTCCCCGGGGAAGCTTTCTTT
-,TRBV7-2,-,TRBJ1-4,CASSAGGALNEKLFF,TGTGCCAGCAGCGCGGGGGGAGCACTTAATGAAAAACTGTTTTTT
-,TRBV18,TRBD2,TRBJ2-2,CASSPRREGLTGELFF,TGTGCCAGCTCACCACGGCGGGAGGGCCTGACCGGGGAGCTGTTTTTT
-,TRBV6-5,-,TRBJ1-1,CASSYQASEAFF,TGTGCCAGCAGTTATCAGGCTTCTGAAGCTTTCTTT
once,TRBV30,-,TRBJ2-1,CAWRWGGYEQFF,TGTGCCTGGAGATGGGGGGGCTATGAGCAGTTCTTC
-,TRBV9,-,TRBJ2-7,CASSQGGGPSYEQYF,TGTGCCAGCAGCCAAGGGGGGGGGCCCTCCTACGAGCAGTACTTC
-,TRBV5-8,TRBD1,TRBJ1-2,CASSLTLGTGGNYGYTF,TGTGCCAGCAGCCTGACATTAGGGACAGGGGGCAACTATGGCTACACCTTC
-,TRBV27,TRBD1,TRBJ1-6,CASSLGPDRAGSPLHF,TGTGCCAGCAGTTTGGGCCCGGACAGGGCAGGGTCACCCCTCCACTTT
-,TRBV27,TRBD2,TRBJ2-5,CASSSLAGGGQETQYF,TGTGCCAGCAGTTCCCTAGCGGGGGGGGGTCAAGAGACCCAGTACTTC
-,TRBV10-3,TRBD2,TRBJ2-3,CAISEVASGRPDTQYF,TGTGCCATCAGTGAGGTAGCTAGCGGGAGGCCTGATACGCAGTATTTT
-,TRBV4-3,-,TRBJ1-6,CASSQELYNSPLHF,TGCGCCAGCAGCCAAGAACTGTATAATTCACCCCTCCACTTT
many,TRBV2,-,TRBJ2-2,CASNRRAGGELFF,TGTGCCAGCAACCGGAGGGCCGGCGGGGAGCTGTTTTTT
few,TRBV6-2/TRBV6-3,TRBD1,TRBJ1-5,CASSKGARQPQHF,TGTGCCAGCAGTAAGGGGGCCCGACAGCCCCAGCATTTT
-,TRBV29-1,-,TRBJ2-5,CSVEVGLKETQYF,TGCAGCGTTGAAGTCGGACTTAAAGAGACCCAGTACTTC
once,TRBV3-1/TRBV3-2,-,TRBJ1-1,CASSQSVNTEAFF,TGTGCCAGCAGCCAATCAGTGAACACTGAAGCTTTCTTT
-,TRBV6-6,-,TRBJ1-4,CASSYRQDGGGLFF,TGTGCCAGCAGTTACCGTCAGGATGGCGGAGGGCTGTTTTTT
few,TRBV10-3,TRBD1,TRBJ1-6,CAIRETGDDNSPLHF,TGTGCCATCAGGGAGACAGGGGACGATAATTCACCCCTCCACTTT
-,TRBV20-1,-,TRBJ2-1,CSASLSGWNEQFF,TGCAGTGCTAGTTTGTCAGGGTGGAATGAGCAGTTCTTC